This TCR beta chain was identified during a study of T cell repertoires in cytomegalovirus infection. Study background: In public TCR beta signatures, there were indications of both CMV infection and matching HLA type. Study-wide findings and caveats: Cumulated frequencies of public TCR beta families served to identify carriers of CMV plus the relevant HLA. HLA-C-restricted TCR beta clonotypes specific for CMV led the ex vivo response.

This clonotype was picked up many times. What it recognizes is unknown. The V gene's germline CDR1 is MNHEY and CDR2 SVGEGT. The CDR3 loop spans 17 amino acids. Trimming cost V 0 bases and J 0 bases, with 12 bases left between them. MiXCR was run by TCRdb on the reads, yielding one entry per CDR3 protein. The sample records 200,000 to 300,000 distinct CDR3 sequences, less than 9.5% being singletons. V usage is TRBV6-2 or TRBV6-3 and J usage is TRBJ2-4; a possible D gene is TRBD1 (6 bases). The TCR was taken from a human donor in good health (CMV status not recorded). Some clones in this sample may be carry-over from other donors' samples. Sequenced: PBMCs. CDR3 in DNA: TGTGCCAGCAGTTACTCCCGGGACACTATAGCCAAAAACATTCAGTACTTC. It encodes CASSYSRDTIAKNIQYF.